This T cell receptor beta chain stems from a study of shared clonotypes between healthy human individuals. Overall study: Each donor's CD8 memory used one plate, CD8 naive two, each CD4 subset three.

Measured with immunoSEQ multiplex PCR; TCRdb has only the in-frame clones, and not every one. This sample carries 2,500,000 or so clones, just under 95% of them seen once, and the ten largest clones take 0.37%. Per germline, CDR1 SGHVS and CDR2 FNYEAQ. The CDR3 is 18 amino acids. V shed 1 base and J 7 bases; nucleotides not matched to a gene: 13. This clonotype was sampled from a man aged 18-30 years in good health. Some clones in this sample may be carry-over from other donors' samples. Sequencing was done on a sample of naive CD4+ T cells from PBMCs. Subset noted: CD45RA+ positively selected. The V and J genes are TRBV7-6 and TRBJ2-1; 10 bases are shared with TRBD2. Here the CDR3 reads CASSLEAGLAGVTNEQFF. CDR3 bases: TGTGCCAGCAGCTTAGAGGCAGGGCTAGCGGGAGTTACTAATGAGCAGTTCTTC.